Listed below are T cell receptor beta chains from one sample, sequenced in a study of blood T cell repertoires in COVID-19. TCRdb keeps only in-frame clones here, not all; method: immunoSEQ multiplex PCR. The profile covers around 260,000 clones, with about 80% appearing a single time and around a sixth taken by the ten largest. What was sequenced was peripheral blood. Receptors were obtained from a person between 65 and 80 years old with COVID-19, enrolled during active disease. Each CDR3 is given with its conserved first and last residue. The D gene is left open where the match is weak. Size is omitted from some rows. Given values are once, few, many or a class for expanded clones.

J,V,size,D,DNA,CDR3
TRBJ1-2,TRBV28,NA,NA,TGTGCCAGCAGTTTATCCCGCATCTTCGGGGGCTACACCTTC,CASSLSRIFGGYTF
TRBJ2-7,TRBV18,NA,NA,TGTGCCAGCTCACTTTCGAGCGGCTCCTACGAGCAGTACTTC,CASSLSSGSYEQYF
TRBJ1-3,TRBV19,once,TRBD1,TGTGCCAGTAGTTCGGGACAGGTGATTGGAAACACCATATATTTT,CASSSGQVIGNTIYF
TRBJ2-7,TRBV15,NA,NA,TGTGCCACCAGCATGGTACAGGGACCCGAGCAGTACTTC,CATSMVQGPEQYF
TRBJ2-7,TRBV2,once,TRBD2,TGTGCCAGTGGACTAGCGGGAGTCTACGAGCAGTACTTC,CASGLAGVYEQYF
TRBJ1-2,TRBV7-8,NA,NA,TGTGCCAGCAGCGTCACCGGGACAATCTATGGCTACACCTTC,CASSVTGTIYGYTF
TRBJ2-3,TRBV7-9,NA,TRBD2,TGTGCCAGCAGCCTCCTAGCGGGGTTCACAGATACGCAGTATTTT,CASSLLAGFTDTQYF
TRBJ2-5,TRBV5-6,NA,NA,TGTGCCAGCAGCTGGATGGGACTCCAAGAGACCCAGTACTTC,CASSWMGLQETQYF
TRBJ2-2,TRBV19,NA,TRBD1,TGTGCCAGTAGTCAGGGACAGCAGACCGGGGAGCTGTTTTTT,CASSQGQQTGELFF
TRBJ1-6,TRBV11-3,NA,TRBD1,TGTGCCAGCAGATGCAGGGACAGGGGTGGTTCACCCCTCCACTTT,CASRCRDRGGSPLHF
TRBJ1-2,TRBV6-2/TRBV6-3,NA,TRBD1,TGTGCCAGCAGCAAGGGACAGGGAGGAGTGGGCTACACCTTC,CASSKGQGGVGYTF
TRBJ2-5,TRBV5-1,NA,TRBD2,TGCGCCAGCAGCTCTAGCGGGGGGGCCGGGGAGACCCAGTACTTC,CASSSSGGAGETQYF
TRBJ1-5,TRBV15,NA,TRBD1,TGTGCCACCAGCGAAGACAGGGATTATAGCAATCAGCCCCAGCATTTT,CATSEDRDYSNQPQHF
TRBJ2-7,TRBV6-6,few,NA,TGTGCCAGCCAGCTAGGAAACTCCTACGAGCAGTACTTC,CASQLGNSYEQYF
TRBJ1-2,TRBV27,many,NA,TGTGCCAGCAGGTCGGCAGGGCTTTACTATGGCTACACCTTC,CASRSAGLYYGYTF
TRBJ1-4,TRBV5-1,NA,NA,TGCGCCAGCATTCCTGGAACAGGGCCTAATGAAAAACTGTTTTTT,CASIPGTGPNEKLFF
TRBJ2-7,TRBV3-1/TRBV3-2,once,NA,TGTGCCAGCAGCCAAGAGGACAGTTACGAGCAGTACTTC,CASSQEDSYEQYF
TRBJ2-1,TRBV6-5,NA,TRBD2,TGTGCCACTCTCGGCGCGGGGGCCTACAATGAGCAGTTCTTC,CATLGAGAYNEQFF
TRBJ1-1,TRBV2,NA,NA,TGTGCCAGCAGGGCCATAAACACTGAAGCTTTCTTT,CASRAINTEAFF
TRBJ1-2,TRBV4-2,NA,TRBD1,TGTGCCAGCAGCCAAGGGACAGGGGAGGCCCCTGGCTACACCTTC,CASSQGTGEAPGYTF
TRBJ2-2,TRBV29-1,NA,TRBD2,TGCAGCGCATTACTAGCGGGGGGGACGAACGGGGAGCTGTTTTTT,CSALLAGGTNGELFF
TRBJ2-7,TRBV7-8,NA,TRBD1,TGTGCCAGCAGCCCCAGGGCGGGACAGGGGCCGATCTCTTACGAGCAGTACTTC,CASSPRAGQGPISYEQYF
TRBJ2-1,TRBV5-4,NA,NA,TGTGCCAGCAGTCCCCGGGACACCTTTGGGAATGAGCAGTTCTTC,CASSPRDTFGNEQFF
TRBJ2-7,TRBV27,NA,NA,TGTGCCAGCAGCCCCTATTTTCGGTCCTACGAGCAGTACTTC,CASSPYFRSYEQYF